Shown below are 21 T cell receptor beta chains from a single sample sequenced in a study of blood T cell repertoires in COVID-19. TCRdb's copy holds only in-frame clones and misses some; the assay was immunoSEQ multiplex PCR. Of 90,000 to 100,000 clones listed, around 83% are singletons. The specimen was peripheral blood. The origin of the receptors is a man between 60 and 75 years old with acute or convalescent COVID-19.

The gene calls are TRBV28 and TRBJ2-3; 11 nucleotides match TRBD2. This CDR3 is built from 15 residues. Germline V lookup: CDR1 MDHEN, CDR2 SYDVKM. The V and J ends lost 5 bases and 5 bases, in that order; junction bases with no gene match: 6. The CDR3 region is CASSRSGGAEDTQYF. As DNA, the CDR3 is TGTGCCAGCAGTCGTAGCGGGGGGGCCGAAGATACGCAGTATTTT.

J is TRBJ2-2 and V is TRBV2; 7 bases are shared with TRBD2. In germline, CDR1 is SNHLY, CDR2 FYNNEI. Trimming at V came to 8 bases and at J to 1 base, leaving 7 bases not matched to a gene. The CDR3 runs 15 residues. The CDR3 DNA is TGTGCCAGCCAAGGACCGGGGGGGAACACCGGGGAGCTGTTTTTT. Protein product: CASQGPGGNTGELFF.

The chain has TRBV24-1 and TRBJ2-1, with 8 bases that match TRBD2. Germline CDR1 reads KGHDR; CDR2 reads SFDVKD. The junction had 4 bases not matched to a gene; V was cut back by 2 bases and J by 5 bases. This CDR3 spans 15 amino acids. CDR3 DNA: TGTGCCACCAGTGATTGGGTAGCGGGGAACAATGAGCAGTTCTTC. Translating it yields CATSDWVAGNNEQFF.

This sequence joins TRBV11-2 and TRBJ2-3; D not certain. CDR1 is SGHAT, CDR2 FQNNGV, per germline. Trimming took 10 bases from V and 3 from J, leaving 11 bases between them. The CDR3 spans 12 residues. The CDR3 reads CATQTGTDTQYF. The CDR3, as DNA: TGTGCCACCCAGACTGGGACAGATACGCAGTATTTT.

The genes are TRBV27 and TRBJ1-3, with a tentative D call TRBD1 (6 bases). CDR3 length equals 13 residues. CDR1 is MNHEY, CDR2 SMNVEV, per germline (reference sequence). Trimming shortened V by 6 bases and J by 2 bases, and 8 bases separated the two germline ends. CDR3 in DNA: TGTGCCAGCAGGCCAGGGGCTGGAAACACCATATATTTT. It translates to CASRPGAGNTIYF.

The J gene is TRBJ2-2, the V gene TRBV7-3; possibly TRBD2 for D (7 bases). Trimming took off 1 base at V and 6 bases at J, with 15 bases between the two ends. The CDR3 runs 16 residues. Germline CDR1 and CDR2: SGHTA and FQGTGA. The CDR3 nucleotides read TGTGCCAGCAGCTTAATCCCGGGGGGCAAGGCCGGGGAGCTGTTTTTT. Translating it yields CASSLIPGGKAGELFF.

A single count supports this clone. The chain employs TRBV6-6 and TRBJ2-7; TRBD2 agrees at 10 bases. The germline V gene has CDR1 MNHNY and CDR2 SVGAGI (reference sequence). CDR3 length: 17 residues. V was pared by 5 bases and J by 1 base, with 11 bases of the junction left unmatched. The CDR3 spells CASSLTRAAGGSYEQYF. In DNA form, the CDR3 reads TGTGCCAGCAGTCTGACGCGGGCAGCGGGGGGGTCCTACGAGCAGTACTTC.

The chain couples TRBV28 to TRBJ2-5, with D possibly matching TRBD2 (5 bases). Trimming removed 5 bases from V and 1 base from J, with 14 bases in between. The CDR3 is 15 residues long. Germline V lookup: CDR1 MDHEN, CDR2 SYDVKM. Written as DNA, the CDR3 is TGTGCCAGCAGTCTCCAGGTGGGGAGCCAAGAGACCCAGTACTTC. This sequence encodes CASSLQVGSQETQYF.

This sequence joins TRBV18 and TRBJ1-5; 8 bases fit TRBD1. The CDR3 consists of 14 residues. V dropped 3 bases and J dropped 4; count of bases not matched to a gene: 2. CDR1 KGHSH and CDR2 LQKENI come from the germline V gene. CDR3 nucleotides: TGTGCCAGCTCACCGGGACAGGAGAATCAGCCCCAGCATTTT. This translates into CASSPGQENQPQHF.

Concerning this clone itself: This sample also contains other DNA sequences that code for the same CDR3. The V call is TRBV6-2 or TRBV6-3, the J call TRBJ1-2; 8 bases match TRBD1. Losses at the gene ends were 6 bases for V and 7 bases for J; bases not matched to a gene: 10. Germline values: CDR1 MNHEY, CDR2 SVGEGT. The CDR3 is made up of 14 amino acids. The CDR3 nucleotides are TGTGCCAGCAGCCACCGGGACAGGTTTCGTGGCTACACCTTC. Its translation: CASSHRDRFRGYTF.

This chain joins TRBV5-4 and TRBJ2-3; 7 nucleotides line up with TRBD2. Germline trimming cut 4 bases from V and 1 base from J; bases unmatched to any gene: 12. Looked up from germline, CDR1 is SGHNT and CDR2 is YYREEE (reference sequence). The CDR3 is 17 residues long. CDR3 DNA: TGTGCCAGCAGCCCTCGGACTAGTGGGTTACGCACAGATACGCAGTATTTT. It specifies CASSPRTSGLRTDTQYF.

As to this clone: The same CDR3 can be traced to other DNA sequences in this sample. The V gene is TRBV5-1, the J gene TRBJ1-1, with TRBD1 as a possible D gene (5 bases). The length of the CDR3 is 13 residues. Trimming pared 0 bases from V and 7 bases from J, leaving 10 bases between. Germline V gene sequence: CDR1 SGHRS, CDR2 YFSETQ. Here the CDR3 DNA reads TGCGCCAGCAGCTTGGCCGACAGTCGTGAAGCTTTCTTT. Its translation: CASSLADSREAFF.

The CDR3 sequence: CASSFRVRLAGANEQFF. In nucleotides, the CDR3 is TGTGCCAGCAGCTTTAGGGTACGACTAGCGGGGGCCAATGAGCAGTTCTTC. The rearrangement links TRBV7-2 to TRBJ2-1, with 12 bases matching TRBD2. V shed 3 bases and J 6 bases; nucleotides not matched to a gene: 9. The germline V gene has CDR1 SGHTA and CDR2 FQGNSA. The CDR3 has 17 amino acids.

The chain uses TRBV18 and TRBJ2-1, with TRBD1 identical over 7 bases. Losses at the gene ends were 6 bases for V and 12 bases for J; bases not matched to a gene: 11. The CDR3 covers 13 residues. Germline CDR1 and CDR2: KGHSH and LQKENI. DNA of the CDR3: TGTGCCAGCTCTCTTGCCGGGACAGTAGGGCAGTTCTTC. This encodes CASSLAGTVGQFF.

CDR3 amino acids: CASSPLIGRGGVVTEAFF. The DNA of the CDR3 is TGTGCCAGTAGTCCCCTTATAGGCAGGGGTGGGGTCGTCACTGAAGCTTTCTTT. The chain is built from TRBV19 and TRBJ1-1; maybe TRBD1 (6 bases). This CDR3 comprises 18 residues. The V gene lost 5 bases and the J gene lost 4 bases, with 26 bases spanning the gap. Per germline, CDR1 LNHDA and CDR2 SQIVND (reference sequence).

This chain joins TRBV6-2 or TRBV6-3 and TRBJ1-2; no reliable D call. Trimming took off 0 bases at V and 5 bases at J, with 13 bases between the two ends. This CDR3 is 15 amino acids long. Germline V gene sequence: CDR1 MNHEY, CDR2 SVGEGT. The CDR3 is CASSYSVSGFYGYTF. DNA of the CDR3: TGTGCCAGCAGTTACTCCGTTTCGGGGTTTTATGGCTACACCTTC.

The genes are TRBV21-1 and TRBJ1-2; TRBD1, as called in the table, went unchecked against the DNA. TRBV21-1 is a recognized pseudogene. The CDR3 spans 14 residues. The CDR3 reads CASSLRDINYGYTF. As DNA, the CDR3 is TGTGCCAGCAGCTTACGGGACATTAACTATGGCTACACCTTC.

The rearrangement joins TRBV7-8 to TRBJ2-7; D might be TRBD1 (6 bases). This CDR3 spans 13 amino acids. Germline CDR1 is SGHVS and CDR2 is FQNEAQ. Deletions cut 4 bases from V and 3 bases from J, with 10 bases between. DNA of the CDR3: TGTGCCAGCAGCTCCTCGGACAGCTACGAGCAGTACTTC. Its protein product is CASSSSDSYEQYF. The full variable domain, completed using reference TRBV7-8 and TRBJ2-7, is GAGVSQSPRYKVAKRGQDVALRCDPISGHVSLFWYQQALGQGPEFLTYFQNEAQLDKSGLPSDRFFAERPEGSVSTLKIQRTQQEDSAVYLCASSSSDSYEQYFGPGTRLTVT.

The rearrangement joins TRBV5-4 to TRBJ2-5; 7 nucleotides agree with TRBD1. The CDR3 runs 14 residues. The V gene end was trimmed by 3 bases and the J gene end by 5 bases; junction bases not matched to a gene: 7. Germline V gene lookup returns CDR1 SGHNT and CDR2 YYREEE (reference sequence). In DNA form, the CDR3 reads TGTGCCAGCAGCTCCACAGGGGCGCAGGAGACCCAGTACTTC. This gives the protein CASSSTGAQETQYF.

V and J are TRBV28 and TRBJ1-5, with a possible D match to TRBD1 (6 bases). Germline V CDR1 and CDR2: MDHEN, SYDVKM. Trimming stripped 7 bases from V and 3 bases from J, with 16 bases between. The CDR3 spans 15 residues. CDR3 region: CASNLPRQVNQPQHF. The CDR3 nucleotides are TGTGCCAGCAACCTCCCCCGACAGGTCAATCAGCCCCAGCATTTT.

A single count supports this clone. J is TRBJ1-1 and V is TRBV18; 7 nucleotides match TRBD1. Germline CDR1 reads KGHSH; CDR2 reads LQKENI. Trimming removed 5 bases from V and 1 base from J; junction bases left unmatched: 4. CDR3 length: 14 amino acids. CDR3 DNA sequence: TGTGCCAGCTCAAAGACAGGGCAGAACACTGAAGCTTTCTTT. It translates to CASSKTGQNTEAFF. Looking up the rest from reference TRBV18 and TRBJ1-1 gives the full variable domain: NAGVMQNPRHLVRRRGQEARLRCSPMKGHSHVYWYRQLPEEGLKFMVYLQKENIIDESGMPKERFSAEFPKEGPSILRIQQVVRGDSAAYFCASSKTGQNTEAFFGQGTRLTVV.